Shown below are 21 T cell receptor beta chains from a single sample sequenced in a study of sequential checkpoint blockade in melanoma. Produced via immunoSEQ multiplex PCR; TCRdb's table is partial and in-frame only. This table has approximately 13,000 clones, 70% to 80% appearing once. Regarding treatment: randomized to nivolumab then ipilimumab (arm A) or the reverse (arm B). The source was CD8+ T cells sorted from blood (inferred from file names), collected from a patient given nivolumab and ipilimumab in sequence. The receptors were gathered from a human donor with melanoma.

The chain couples TRBV11-3 to TRBJ1-1; tentative D call: TRBD1 (5 bases). The CDR3 is made up of 14 amino acids. Germline V gives CDR1 SGHNT, CDR2 YENEEA. The V end lost 8 bases, the J end lost 3 bases, and 16 bases lay between the germline ends. The CDR3 sequence: CASRLRGGYTEAFF. DNA for the CDR3: TGTGCCAGCCGTTTAAGGGGAGGTTACACTGAAGCTTTCTTT.

The chain links TRBV9 to TRBJ1-4; D is uncertain. V was cut by 4 bases and J by 6 bases, with 16 bases left in between. The CDR3 totals 15 residues. CDR1 and CDR2 from the germline V gene are SGDLS and YYNGEE. CDR3 region: CASSPAGQSYEKLFF. CDR3 bases: TGTGCCAGCAGCCCGGCGGGCCAGAGTTATGAAAAACTGTTTTTT.

The V and J genes are TRBV19 and TRBJ2-2, with a weak D call TRBD1 (5 bases). CDR1 and CDR2 from the germline V gene are LNHDA and SQIVND (reference sequence). Trimming shortened V by 5 bases and J by 8 bases, and 12 bases separated the two germline ends. This CDR3 spans 13 amino acids. The CDR3 loop is CASSPQGKGELFF. The DNA for the CDR3 is TGTGCCAGTAGTCCCCAGGGCAAGGGGGAGCTGTTTTTT. Combining the CDR3 with reference TRBV19 and TRBJ2-2 gives the whole variable domain DGGITQSPKYLFRKEGQNVTLSCEQNLNHDAMYWYRQDPGQGLRLIYYSQIVNDFQKGDIAEGYSVSREKKESFPLTVTSAQKNPTAFYLCASSPQGKGELFFGEGSRLTVL.

This sequence joins TRBV29-1 and TRBJ2-7, with 10 nucleotides matching TRBD1. The junction had 2 bases not matched to a gene; V was cut back by 4 bases and J by 2 bases. Germline loops: CDR1 SQVTM, CDR2 ANQGSEA. There are 13 residues in the CDR3. Written as DNA, the CDR3 is TGCAGCGTTGTGGACAGGGGGACCTACGAGCAGTACTTC. The encoded protein is CSVVDRGTYEQYF.

This rearrangement joins TRBV19 to TRBJ2-1, with 9 bases fitting TRBD2. Germline assignment: CDR1 LNHDA and CDR2 SQIVND (reference sequence). The CDR3 extends over 15 amino acids. Trimming cost V 3 bases and J 0 bases; bases outside gene matches: 0. CDR3 DNA: TGTGCCAGTAGTATTAGCGGGAGCTCCTACAATGAGCAGTTCTTC. This gives the protein CASSISGSSYNEQFF.

The rearrangement uses TRBV9 and TRBJ2-1; TRBD2 agrees at 12 bases. V lost 4 bases, J lost 8 bases, and 7 bases stayed unmatched. Germline-derived CDR1 and CDR2 are SGDLS and YYNGEE. The CDR3 is made up of 15 amino acids. For the CDR3, the DNA is TGTGCCAGCAGCATTACTAGCGGGAGGTTGGATGAGCAGTTCTTC. It encodes CASSITSGRLDEQFF.

The chain uses TRBV5-5 and TRBJ2-3; 11 nucleotides agree with TRBD2. Trimming removed 2 bases from V and 2 bases from J; junction bases left unmatched: 7. This CDR3 contains 17 residues. Germline V gives CDR1 SGHKS, CDR2 YYEKEE (reference sequence). The CDR3: CASSLRLAGPVTDTQYF. The CDR3 DNA is TGTGCCAGCAGCTTACGACTAGCGGGGCCCGTCACAGATACGCAGTATTTT.

The chain joins TRBV5-4 to TRBJ2-1; D not certain. The germline V and J ends were trimmed by 4 bases and 8 bases, with 13 bases remaining between them. Germline assignment: CDR1 SGHNT and CDR2 YYREEE (reference sequence). The CDR3 totals 13 residues. The CDR3 DNA sequence: TGTGCCAGCAGCCTTACCAGTACCGATGAGCAGTTCTTC. Amino acid sequence: CASSLTSTDEQFF.

In this sample, this clone turned up a few times. The rearrangement uses TRBV7-9 and TRBJ1-4; 7 bases are a match to TRBD1. The germline V gene encodes CDR1 SEHNR and CDR2 FQNEAQ (reference sequence). The junction had 3 bases not matched to a gene; V was cut back by 2 bases and J by 3 bases. There are 15 residues in the CDR3. In DNA, the CDR3 is TGTGCCAGCAGCTTAACAGGGGAGCCTAATGAAAAACTGTTTTTT. This sequence encodes CASSLTGEPNEKLFF. Based on the CDR3 plus reference TRBV7-9 and TRBJ1-4, the full variable domain is DTGVSQNPRHKITKRGQNVTFRCDPISEHNRLYWYRQTLGQGPEFLTYFQNEAQLEKSRLLSDRFSAERPKGSFSTLEIQRTEQGDSAMYLCASSLTGEPNEKLFFGSGTQLSVL.

This clone is a singleton in its sample. This chain joins TRBV7-9 and TRBJ1-1; D is possibly TRBD1 (6 bases). Trimming pared 8 bases from V and 1 base from J, leaving 14 bases between. The CDR3 spans 14 residues. Germline CDR1 reads SEHNR; CDR2 reads FQNEAQ (reference sequence). For the CDR3, the DNA is TGTGCCAGCTCTACCGGGACACAGAACACTGAAGCTTTCTTT. Its translation: CASSTGTQNTEAFF.

The chain carries TRBV15 and TRBJ1-5; 7 nucleotides agree with TRBD1. With V trimmed by 0 bases and J by 4 bases, 3 bases remained unmatched. Germline-derived CDR1 and CDR2 are LNHNV and YYDKDF (reference sequence). The CDR3 runs 15 residues. The CDR3 coding sequence is TGTGCCACCAGCAGAGACGGGACAGCTAATCAGCCCCAGCATTTT. Its translation: CATSRDGTANQPQHF.

The chain links TRBV6-5 to TRBJ1-2; 8 positions agree with TRBD1. J was trimmed by 6 bases and V by 6 bases; bases with no gene match: 12. The CDR3 is 15 residues long. Germline V gene data show CDR1 as MNHEY and CDR2 as SVGAGI. The CDR3: CASRSRPGGADGYTF. For the CDR3, the DNA is TGTGCCAGCAGATCCAGACCAGGGGGCGCGGATGGCTACACCTTC.

The chain couples TRBV19 to TRBJ2-2, with D perhaps matching TRBD1 (5 bases). The V gene's germline CDR1 is LNHDA and CDR2 SQIVND (reference sequence). Trimming took 6 bases from V and 8 from J, leaving 7 bases between them. This CDR3 spans 11 amino acids. The CDR3 DNA is TGTGCCAGTAGAAAGGGGGGGGAGCTGTTTTTT. Amino acid sequence: CASRKGGELFF. Full variable domain (missing parts from reference TRBV19 and TRBJ2-2): DGGITQSPKYLFRKEGQNVTLSCEQNLNHDAMYWYRQDPGQGLRLIYYSQIVNDFQKGDIAEGYSVSREKKESFPLTVTSAQKNPTAFYLCASRKGGELFFGEGSRLTVL.

J is TRBJ2-1 and V is TRBV7-9; 11 bases align to TRBD1. This CDR3 region has 15 residues. V was clipped by 4 bases and J by 8 bases; unmatched bases: 7. Germline-derived CDR1 and CDR2 are SEHNR and FQNEAQ (reference sequence). The CDR3 nucleotides are TGTGCCAGCAGCTCCGGGGACAGGGGGTTAGATGAGCAGTTCTTC. Amino acids: CASSSGDRGLDEQFF.

This chain uses TRBV7-4 with TRBJ2-7, with 11 bases fitting TRBD2. The CDR3 has 15 amino acids. The germline CDR1 and CDR2 sequences are SGHVT and SQSDAQ. The V gene end was trimmed by 4 bases and the J gene end by 0 bases; junction bases not matched to a gene: 2. CDR3 nucleotides: TGTGCCAGCAGCTCTACTAGCGGGAGCTCCTACGAGCAGTACTTC. Translated: CASSSTSGSSYEQYF.

This clone has only a few counts. The CDR3 region has the DNA TGTGCCAGTAGTATAGGTGACTTCGAAGCTTTCTTT. Translated: CASSIGDFEAFF. The V gene is TRBV19, the J gene TRBJ1-1; D is unclear. Germline V gene sequence: CDR1 LNHDA, CDR2 SQIVND (reference sequence). Trimming left V 1 base short and J 8 bases short, with 8 bases between. CDR3 length equals 12 residues.

This chain links TRBV27 with TRBJ1-1, with D possibly being TRBD1 (5 bases). The CDR3 has 14 amino acids. The V gene's germline CDR1 is MNHEY and CDR2 SMNVEV (reference sequence). V was trimmed by 3 bases and J by 0 bases, leaving 8 bases between them. The CDR3 DNA reads as TGTGCCAGCAGTTTTGCAGGGATGAACACTGAAGCTTTCTTT. Translated, it gives CASSFAGMNTEAFF.

Only a few counts were recorded for this clone. V usage is TRBV5-4 and J usage is TRBJ1-2, with D possibly being TRBD1 (6 bases). The CDR3 loop spans 13 amino acids. From germline, CDR1 is SGHNT and CDR2 YYREEE (reference sequence). Deletions cut 2 bases from V and 6 bases from J, with 11 bases between. The DNA for the CDR3 is TGTGCCAGCAGCTTTAGGGGGGGCGATGGCTACACCTTC. It specifies CASSFRGGDGYTF.

A single count supports this clone. Here the CDR3 reads CASSDQGGYEQYF. The CDR3 coding sequence is TGTGCCAGCAGCGACCAGGGTGGCTACGAGCAGTACTTC. The chain carries TRBV5-6 and TRBJ2-7; tentative D call: TRBD1 (5 bases). V lost 4 bases to trimming and J lost 3 bases, with 11 bases between them. From germline, CDR1 is SGHDT and CDR2 YYEEEE. The length of the CDR3 is 13 residues.

The CDR3 protein is CASSFLDRETEAFF. CDR3 sequence (DNA): TGTGCCAGCAGTTTCCTGGACAGGGAGACTGAAGCTTTCTTT. The chain couples TRBV6-1 to TRBJ1-1; 8 nucleotides line up with TRBD1. CDR3 length equals 14 residues. Unmatched junction bases numbered 7, after V lost 5 bases and J lost 5 bases. Per the germline V gene, CDR1 is MNHNS and CDR2 is SASEGT.

J is TRBJ1-1 and V is TRBV6-5; D is ambiguous. Germline values: CDR1 MNHEY, CDR2 SVGAGI. The germline V and J ends were trimmed by 6 bases and 6 bases, with 11 bases remaining between them. The CDR3 runs to 12 residues. In nucleotides, the CDR3 is TGTGCCAGCAGCACCGGGTACCCTGAAGCTTTCTTT. It codes for CASSTGYPEAFF.